This TCR beta chain was recorded in a study of blood T cell repertoires in COVID-19. Study overall: PBMCs, B-cell-depleted T cells, or T cells provided the cDNA or gDNA that made up the material.

Authors' analysis steps: Counts of nucleated cells, estimated from reference gene primer amplification, were obtained. Clones were read by immunoSEQ multiplex PCR, and TCRdb kept only the in-frame ones, dropping some. V and J calls and clone size are as listed in that table; D and trimming were resolved from the DNA. The top ten clones hold roughly 0.54% of a sample with some 140,000 clones, under 95% of them seen once. The CDR3 totals 12 residues. V lost 2 bases to trimming and J lost 10 bases; unmatched junction nucleotides: 3. Germline CDR1 MNHEY, CDR2 SMNVEV (reference sequence). The sequenced material came from peripheral blood. The chain links TRBV27 to TRBJ1-2, with 8 positions matching TRBD1. The clonotype originates from a man between 50 and 59 years old with acute or convalescent COVID-19. The CDR3 region is CASSLQGADYTF. Here the CDR3 DNA reads TGTGCCAGCAGTTTACAGGGGGCGGACTACACCTTC.